This T cell receptor beta chain was sequenced during a study of cytomegalovirus exposure and HLA in healthy donors. Study results and limitations: Most TCR sequences were seen very rarely across donors, but some public TCRs occurred in many. Subsequent analysis found a tendency for first-cohort TCR clusters to co-occur within the approximately 130 validation repertoires. 164 TCR beta chains were listed as cytomegalovirus-associated.

Details on this clone: What it binds is not known.

Trimming removed 2 bases at V and 3 bases at J, with 6 bases between. This CDR3 comprises 13 residues. Germline V gene lookup returns CDR1 MNHNY and CDR2 SVGAGI (reference sequence). Profiled with immunoSEQ multiplex PCR; TCRdb holds only in-frame clones, not every one. The data show 120,000 or so clones, about nine tenths seen once. The chain uses TRBV6-6 and TRBJ2-3; D remains ambiguous. Sequencing was performed on PBMCs. The TCR sequence derives from a man younger than 35 in good health and CMV-seropositive. CDR3 sequence reads: CASSYRVTDTQYF. DNA of the CDR3: TGTGCCAGCAGTTACAGAGTGACAGATACGCAGTATTTT.